This paragraph reports one T cell receptor beta chain. The V segment lost 4 bases and the J segment 7 bases; nucleotides outside the gene matches: 6. There are 14 residues in the CDR3. Germline V gene data show CDR1 as SGDLS and CDR2 as YYNGEE. The record originates from a study of shared clonotypes between healthy human individuals. TCRdb's table, derived via immunoSEQ multiplex PCR, lists solely in-frame clones and lacks some. The table records a few million clones, roughly 93% of them present only once. The genes are TRBV9 and TRBJ2-7, with 12 bases matching TRBD1. The sequencing sample was made of naive CD4+ T cells from PBMCs. Described subset: CD45RA+ positively selected. The sequence derives from a man in his late teens or twenties in good health. Some clones in this sample may be carry-over from other donors' samples. CDR3 DNA sequence: TGTGCCAGCAGCAGGGACAGGGGGCGAGATGAGCAGTACTTC. Translation gives CASSRDRGRDEQYF.